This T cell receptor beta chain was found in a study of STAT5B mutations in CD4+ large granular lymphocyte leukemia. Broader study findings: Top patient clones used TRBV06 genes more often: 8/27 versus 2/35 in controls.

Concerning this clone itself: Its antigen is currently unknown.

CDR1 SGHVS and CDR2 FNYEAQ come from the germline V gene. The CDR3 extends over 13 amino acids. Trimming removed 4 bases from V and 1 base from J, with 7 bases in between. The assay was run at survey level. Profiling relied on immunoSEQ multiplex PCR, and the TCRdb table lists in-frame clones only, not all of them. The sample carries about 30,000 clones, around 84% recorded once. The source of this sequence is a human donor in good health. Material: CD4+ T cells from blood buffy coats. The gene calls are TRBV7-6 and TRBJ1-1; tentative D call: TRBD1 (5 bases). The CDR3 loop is CASSSDRNTEAFF. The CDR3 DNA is TGTGCCAGCAGCTCAGACAGGAACACTGAAGCTTTCTTT.